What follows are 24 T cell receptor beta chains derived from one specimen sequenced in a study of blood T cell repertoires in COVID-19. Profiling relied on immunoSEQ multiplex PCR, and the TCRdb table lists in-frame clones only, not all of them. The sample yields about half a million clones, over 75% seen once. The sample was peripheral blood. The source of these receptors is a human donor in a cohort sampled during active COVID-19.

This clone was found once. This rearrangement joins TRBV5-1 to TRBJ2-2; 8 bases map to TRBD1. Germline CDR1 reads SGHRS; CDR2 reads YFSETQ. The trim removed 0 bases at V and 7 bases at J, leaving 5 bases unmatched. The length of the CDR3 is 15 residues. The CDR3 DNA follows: TGCGCCAGCAGCTTGGAGGCAGGGGGCAGCGGGGAGCTGTTTTTT. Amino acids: CASSLEAGGSGELFF.

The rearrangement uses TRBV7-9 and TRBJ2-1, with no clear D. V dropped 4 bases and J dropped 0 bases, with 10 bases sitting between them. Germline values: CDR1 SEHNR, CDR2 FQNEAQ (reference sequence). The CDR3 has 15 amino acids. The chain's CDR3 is CASSSDSRSYNEQFF. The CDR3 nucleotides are TGTGCCAGCAGCTCCGACTCCCGCTCCTACAATGAGCAGTTCTTC.

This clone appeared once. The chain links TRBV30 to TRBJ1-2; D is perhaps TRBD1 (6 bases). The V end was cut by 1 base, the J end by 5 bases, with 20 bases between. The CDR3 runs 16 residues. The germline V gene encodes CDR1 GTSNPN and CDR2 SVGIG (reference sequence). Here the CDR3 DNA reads TGTGCCTGGAGTGGGGCAGGGGCGGAATATGTTTATGGCTACACCTTC. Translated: CAWSGAGAEYVYGYTF. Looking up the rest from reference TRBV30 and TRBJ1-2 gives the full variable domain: SQTIHQWPATLVQPVGSPLSLECTVEGTSNPNLYWYRQAAGRGLQLLFYSVGIGQISSEVPQNLSASRPQDRQFILSSKKLLLSDSGFYLCAWSGAGAEYVYGYTFGSGTRLTVV.

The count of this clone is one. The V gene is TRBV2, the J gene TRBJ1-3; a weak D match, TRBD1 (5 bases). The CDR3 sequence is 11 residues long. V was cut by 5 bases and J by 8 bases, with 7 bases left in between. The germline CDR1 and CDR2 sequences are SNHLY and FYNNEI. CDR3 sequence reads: CASSSGYTIYF. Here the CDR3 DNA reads TGTGCCAGCAGTTCAGGGTACACCATATATTTT.

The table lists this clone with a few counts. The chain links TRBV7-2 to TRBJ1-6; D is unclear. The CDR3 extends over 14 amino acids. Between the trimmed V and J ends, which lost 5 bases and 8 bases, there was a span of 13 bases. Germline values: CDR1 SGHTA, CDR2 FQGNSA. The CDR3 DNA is TGTGCCAGCAGCCCTCCGACTCTTCATTCACCCCTCCACTTT. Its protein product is CASSPPTLHSPLHF.

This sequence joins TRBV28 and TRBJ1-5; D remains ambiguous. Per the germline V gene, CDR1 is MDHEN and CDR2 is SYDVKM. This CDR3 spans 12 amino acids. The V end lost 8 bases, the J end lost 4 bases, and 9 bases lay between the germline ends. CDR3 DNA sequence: TGTGCCAGCTTACGGGGAAATCAGCCCCAGCATTTT. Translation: CASLRGNQPQHF.

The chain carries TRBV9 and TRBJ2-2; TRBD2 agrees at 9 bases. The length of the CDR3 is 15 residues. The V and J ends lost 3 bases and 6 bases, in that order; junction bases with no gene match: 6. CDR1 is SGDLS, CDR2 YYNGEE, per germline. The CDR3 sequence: CASSASGTPPGELFF. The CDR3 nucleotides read TGTGCCAGCAGCGCTAGCGGGACCCCCCCCGGGGAGCTGTTTTTT.

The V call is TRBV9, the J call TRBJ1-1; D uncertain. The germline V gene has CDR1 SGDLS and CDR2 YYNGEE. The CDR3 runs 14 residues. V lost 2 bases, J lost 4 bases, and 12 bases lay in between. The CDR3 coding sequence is TGTGCCAGCAGCGTCCATGGTGAGGGCACTGAAGCTTTCTTT. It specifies CASSVHGEGTEAFF.

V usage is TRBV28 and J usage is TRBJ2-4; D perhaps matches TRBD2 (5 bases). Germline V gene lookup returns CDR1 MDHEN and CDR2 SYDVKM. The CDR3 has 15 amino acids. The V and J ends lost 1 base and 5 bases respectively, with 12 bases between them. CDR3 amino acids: CASSLYLAAQNIQYF. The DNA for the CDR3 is TGTGCCAGCAGTTTATACCTAGCCGCCCAAAACATTCAGTACTTC. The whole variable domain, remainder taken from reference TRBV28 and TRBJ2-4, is DVKVTQSSRYLVKRTGEKVFLECVQDMDHENMFWYRQDPGLGLRLIYFSYDVKMKEKGDIPEGYSVSREKKERFSLILESASTNQTSMYLCASSLYLAAQNIQYFGAGTRLSVL.

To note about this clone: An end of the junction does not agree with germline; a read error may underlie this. The CDR3 DNA is TGTGCCAGCAGCCGACCACAGGGGGTGAAAACTGAAGCTTTCTTT. It encodes CASSRPQGVKTEAFF. J is TRBJ1-1 and V is TRBV28, with 8 bases fitting TRBD1. The germline V gene has CDR1 MDHEN and CDR2 SYDVKM. The CDR3 is 15 amino acids.

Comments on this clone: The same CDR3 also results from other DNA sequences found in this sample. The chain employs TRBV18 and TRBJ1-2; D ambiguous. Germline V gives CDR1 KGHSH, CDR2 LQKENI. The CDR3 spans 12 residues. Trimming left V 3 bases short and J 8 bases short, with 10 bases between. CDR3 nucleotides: TGTGCCAGCTCACCGGGCGGGTACGGCTACACCTTC. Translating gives CASSPGGYGYTF. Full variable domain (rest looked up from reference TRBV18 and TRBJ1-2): NAGVMQNPRHLVRRRGQEARLRCSPMKGHSHVYWYRQLPEEGLKFMVYLQKENIIDESGMPKERFSAEFPKEGPSILRIQQVVRGDSAAYFCASSPGGYGYTFGSGTRLTVV.

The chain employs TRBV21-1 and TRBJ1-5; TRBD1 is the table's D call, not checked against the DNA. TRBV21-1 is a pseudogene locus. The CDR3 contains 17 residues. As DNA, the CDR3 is TGTGCCAGCAGCCGTGGAGATGACAGGGGGGGAAATCAGCCCCAGCATTTT. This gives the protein CASSRGDDRGGNQPQHF.

DNA of the CDR3: TGTGCCAGCAGCCTGGGACAGGCAGGAACTTCGGCTCCCATATATTTT. Amino acids: CASSLGQAGTSAPIYF. The genes are TRBV5-6 and TRBJ1-3; 8 nucleotides agree with TRBD1. CDR3 length: 16 amino acids. Germline-derived CDR1 and CDR2 are SGHDT and YYEEEE. V shed 4 bases, J shed 11 bases, and the junction held 17 bases outside the gene matches.

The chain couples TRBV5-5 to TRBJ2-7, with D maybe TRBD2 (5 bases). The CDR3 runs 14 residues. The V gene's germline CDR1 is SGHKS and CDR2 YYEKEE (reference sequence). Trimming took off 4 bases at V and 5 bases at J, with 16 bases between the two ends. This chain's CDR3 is CASSGVMRVHEQYF. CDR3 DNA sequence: TGTGCCAGCAGCGGGGTTATGCGGGTGCACGAGCAGTACTTC.

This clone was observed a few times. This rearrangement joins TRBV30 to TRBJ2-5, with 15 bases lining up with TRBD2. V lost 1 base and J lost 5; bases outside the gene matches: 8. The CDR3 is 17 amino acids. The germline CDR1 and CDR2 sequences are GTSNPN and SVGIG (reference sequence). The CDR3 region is CAWSGNFGTSGRETQYF. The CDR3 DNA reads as TGTGCCTGGAGTGGGAACTTCGGGACTAGCGGGAGGGAGACCCAGTACTTC.

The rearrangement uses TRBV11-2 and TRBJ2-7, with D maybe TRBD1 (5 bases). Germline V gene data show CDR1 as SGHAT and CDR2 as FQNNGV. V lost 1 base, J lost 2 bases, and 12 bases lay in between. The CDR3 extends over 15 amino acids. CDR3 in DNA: TGTGCCAGCAGCTTAGTTTCAGGGTCCCCCTACGAGCAGTACTTC. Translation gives CASSLVSGSPYEQYF.

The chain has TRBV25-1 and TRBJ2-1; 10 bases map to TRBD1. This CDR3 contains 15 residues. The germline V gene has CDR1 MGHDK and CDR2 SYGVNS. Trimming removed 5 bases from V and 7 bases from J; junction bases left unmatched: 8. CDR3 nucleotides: TGTGCCAGCAGTAGACCCGGGACAGGGGATAATGAGCAGTTCTTC. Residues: CASSRPGTGDNEQFF.

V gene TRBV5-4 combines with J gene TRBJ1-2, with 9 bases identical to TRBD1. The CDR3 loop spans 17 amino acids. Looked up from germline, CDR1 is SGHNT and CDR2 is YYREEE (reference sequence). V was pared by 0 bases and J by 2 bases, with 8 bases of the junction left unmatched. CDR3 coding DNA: TGTGCCAGCAGCTTGGTGCTGGGGGGACAGGGCAACTATGGCTACACCTTC. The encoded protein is CASSLVLGGQGNYGYTF.

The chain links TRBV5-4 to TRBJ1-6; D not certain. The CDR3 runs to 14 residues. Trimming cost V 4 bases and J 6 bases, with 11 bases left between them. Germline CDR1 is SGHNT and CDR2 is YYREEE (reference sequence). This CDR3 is CASSQERSNSPLHF. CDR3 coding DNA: TGTGCCAGCAGCCAGGAACGAAGTAATTCACCCCTCCACTTT.

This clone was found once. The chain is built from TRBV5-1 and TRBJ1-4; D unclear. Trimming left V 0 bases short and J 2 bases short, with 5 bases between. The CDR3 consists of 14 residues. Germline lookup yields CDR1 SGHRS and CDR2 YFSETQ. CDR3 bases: TGCGCCAGCAGCTTGGACAATACTAATGAAAAACTGTTTTTT. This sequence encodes CASSLDNTNEKLFF.

The CDR3 DNA follows: TGTGCCAGCAGCTTAAATGCGGAGTCCTACGAGCAGTACTTC. The encoded protein is CASSLNAESYEQYF. The rearrangement uses TRBV7-3 and TRBJ2-7; D gene uncertain. Germline CDR1 reads SGHTA; CDR2 reads FQGTGA. CDR3 size: 14 residues. The V end lost 1 base, the J end lost 1 base, and 8 bases lay between the germline ends.

The CDR3 nucleotides read TGTGCCAGCAGTCGCCGGGACAGGGTCCCCTACGAGCAGTACTTC. Translation gives CASSRRDRVPYEQYF. The chain recombines TRBV11-2 with TRBJ2-7; TRBD1 matches at 9 bases. V shed 6 bases and J 2 bases; nucleotides not matched to a gene: 8. Germline CDR1 SGHAT, CDR2 FQNNGV. The CDR3 runs 15 residues.

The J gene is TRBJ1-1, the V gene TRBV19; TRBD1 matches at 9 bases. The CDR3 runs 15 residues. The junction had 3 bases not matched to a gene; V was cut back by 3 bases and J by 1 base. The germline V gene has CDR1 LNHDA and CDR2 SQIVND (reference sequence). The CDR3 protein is CASSMTGQGNTEAFF. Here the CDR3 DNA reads TGTGCCAGTAGTATGACGGGACAGGGGAACACTGAAGCTTTCTTT.

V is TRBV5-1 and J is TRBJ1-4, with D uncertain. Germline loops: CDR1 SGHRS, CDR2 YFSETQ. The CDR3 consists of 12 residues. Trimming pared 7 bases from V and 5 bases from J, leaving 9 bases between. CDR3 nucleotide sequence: TGCGCCAGCCGAGGAGCAAATGAAAAACTGTTTTTT. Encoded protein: CASRGANEKLFF.